The entry below gives a single TCR beta chain sequence along with its context. This clonotype was picked up a small number of times. Its antigen is unknown. No base-level quality is on record; no much larger clone is a single base apart. A constant-region primer and ProtoScript II reverse transcriptase were used to reverse-transcribe TCRbeta-specific cDNA from roughly 0.55 ug total RNA. Construction of the TCRbeta libraries relied on three nested rounds of multiplex PCR, following a slightly modified ARM-PCR procedure. Multiplex TRBV1-TRBV30 forward primers and a Cbeta reverse primer were used in the first two PCR rounds, each of which was run for around 10 cycles. Sample barcodes and Illumina adapters were added in a final 25-cycle PCR with Deep VentR polymerase. Before sequencing, amplicons of 200-500 bp were gel-purified using a QIAquick gel extraction kit. An Illumina HiSeq 2500 was used to sequence the TCRbeta amplicons, generating 250-bp paired-end reads. Per the original workflow: Trimmomatic v0.33 was used to quality-trim the reads, and FLASH v1.2.11 was used to merge paired reads so that full CDR3 sequences could be recovered. V, D and J germline segments were assigned to the rearranged TCRbeta sequences by MiGEC v1.2.1b. Clonotype statistics, along with Shannon-Wiener diversity indices, were calculated using VDJtools v1.0.0. Except for diversity analysis, only the 250 most abundant clonotypes of each sample were used in subsequent analyses to reduce sampling bias. Through fastp at Q25 and MiXCR, TCRdb rebuilt clones from the public reads, retaining in-frame beta chains. Each entry is one CDR3 protein sequence, shown with its most common DNA and genes. The V and J calls shown here were made by TCRdb, not taken from the authors' results. Here the sample has about 180,000 distinct CDR3 sequences; 50% to 75% occur a single time. Approximately 65% of the sample rests with the top ten.

The source of the sample is a study of tumor-infiltrating lymphocytes in primary liver carcinoma (dated by TCRdb to about 2017). About the investigation overall: Between November 2015 and 2016, 4 to 6 patients in China with histopathologically diagnosed primary liver carcinoma had surgical resection. Reproducibility between technical replicate repertoires was high, with correlation coefficients above 0.95 and mean shared-clone rates approximately 0.9. Each sample produced about 3.5 to 7.13 million productive TCRbeta reads, and read depth showed no significant difference between tissue types. The study combined TCRbeta repertoire sequencing, expression microarrays and whole-exome sequencing across five regions of each liver tumor, with adjacent normal tissue and blood. A total of 35 specimens from 5 patients went through TCRbeta repertoire sequencing, namely 25 tumor regions, 5 adjacent noncancerous liver tissues and 5 peripheral blood samples. The tumors of the five patients were staged as T1-T3 N0M0, with maximum diameters ranging from roughly 4 to 10 cm. Of the five patients, three men and two women aged 30 to 69 years, four had hepatocellular carcinoma and one had combined HCC and intrahepatic cholangiocarcinoma. Overall results and qualifications from the work: Consistent with antigen-driven expansion, pairs of tumor regions showed higher repertoire overlap (mean roughly 35%) than either tumor-adjacent pairs (approximately 17%) or tumor-blood pairs (roughly 15%). The study included only five patients, and the authors note findings should be validated in a larger study. Comparison of CD4+ and CD8+ T cell repertoires was precluded by the use of bulk unsorted samples. A significantly larger repertoire fraction was made up by the top 250 clones in tumors than in blood (p = 0.039). Because sequencing covered only the TCR beta chain and unpaired alpha chains were not captured, true repertoire diversity is likely underestimated.

Blood RNA was extracted from unsorted whole blood with TRIzol reagent; germline DNA came from the DNeasy Blood & Tissue kit. Chronic HBV infection was present in the patients, and the patients were treatment-naive at sampling. Before surgery, roughly 4.2 milliliters of peripheral blood were drawn into K2EDTA tubes. V and J lose 4 bases and 2 bases, and a span of 9 bases separates them. CDR1 and CDR2 are read off the germline V gene as MDHEN and SYDVKM. The CDR3 spans 13 residues, from the cysteine through the phenylalanine. CDR3 DNA is the only sequence kept; it has 39 bases, read in frame from the first base.

The chain is encoded by TRBV28 joined to TRBJ2-7, and TRBD2 may be the D gene, going by 5 matching bases. The sequence came from a man aged 40-49 years with primary liver carcinoma and hepatitis B virus infection. Sequenced material: peripheral blood. At the DNA level, the sequence is TGTGCCAGCAGTTCCGGGGTCACCTACGAGCAGTACTTC. Translated, it reads CASSSGVTYEQYF.